These T cell receptor beta chains were read from a single sample in a study of blood T cells in healthy people across ages. MiXCR was run by TCRdb on the 5' RACE reads, yielding one entry per CDR3 protein. The sample lists 630,000 or so distinct CDR3 sequences, about a third occurring once. Sequencing was done on a sample of blood. The receptors come from a woman aged 80 or older in good health. Both conserved end residues are part of each CDR3. The order of the fields is V gene, J gene, D gene, clone size, CDR3 DNA, CDR3 protein. D genes are given only for firm matches. The size field is filled for only some rows; it gives once, few, many or a size class.

>TRBV7-3|TRBJ2-5|.|many
TGTGCCAGCAGCCGAGATGGGGGACCCTCCGGGGAGACCCAGTACTTC
CASSRDGGPSGETQYF
>TRBV20-1|TRBJ2-7|TRBD2|.
TGCAGTGCTAGGTGGCCTAGCGGCCTTTACGAGCAGTACTTC
CSARWPSGLYEQYF
>TRBV9|TRBJ2-3|TRBD2|once
TGTGCCAGCAGCGGACTAACGGGGGGGGGTACGCAGTATTTT
CASSGLTGGGTQYF
>TRBV7-3|TRBJ2-3|.|.
TGTGCCAGCACCCCAGGGGGGGAGGCTGATACGCAGTATTTT
CASTPGGEADTQYF
>TRBV9|TRBJ2-7|.|many
TGTGCCAGCAGCGTAGAGGGGACCCAGGGAGAGCAGTACTTC
CASSVEGTQGEQYF
>TRBV29-1|TRBJ1-1|.|once
TGCAGCGGAGAGGGACCCTCGAACACTGAAGCTTTCTTT
CSGEGPSNTEAFF
>TRBV2|TRBJ2-3|.|few
TGTGCCAGCAGTGAAGCGAGGGGGGGCCGGAAAGATACGCAGTATTTT
CASSEARGGRKDTQYF
>TRBV29-1|TRBJ2-7|.|.
TGCAGCGTCCCCGCCCCGGATGACTACGAGCAGTACTTC
CSVPAPDDYEQYF
>TRBV7-9|TRBJ2-7|TRBD1|many
TGTGCCAGCAGCGTCCGGGACAGGGCCTACGAGCAGTACTTC
CASSVRDRAYEQYF
>TRBV30|TRBJ2-3|.|.
TGTGCCTGGAGTGCTGTATGGACCAGCACAGATACGCAGTATTTT
CAWSAVWTSTDTQYF
>TRBV7-2|TRBJ2-3|TRBD1|many
TGTGCCAGCAGCCCCTCGGGACAGGGTGGAGATACGCAGTATTTT
CASSPSGQGGDTQYF
>TRBV5-1|TRBJ1-5|.|many
TGCGCCAGCAGCTTGGGGGACACCAGCAATCAGCCCCAGCATTTT
CASSLGDTSNQPQHF
>TRBV20-1|TRBJ1-1|.|few
TGCAGTGCTAGATCCAGGGGCACTGAAGCTTTCTTT
CSARSRGTEAFF
>TRBV28|TRBJ2-3|.|.
TGTGCCAGCAGCCTTAGCGAGGTGGGGGCAGATACGCAGTATTTT
CASSLSEVGADTQYF
>TRBV7-9|TRBJ1-1|.|many
TGTGCCAGCAGCTTAGAAAGGGGTGAAGCTTTCTTT
CASSLERGEAFF
>TRBV5-1|TRBJ1-2|.|many
TGCGCCAGCAGCCCTGGCGGGGCAGGGGCTCTCCGAGGCTACACCTTC
CASSPGGAGALRGYTF
>TRBV7-9|TRBJ2-3|.|.
TGTGCCAGCAGACGAAACGGGGAACAGGGAGAGGCGCAGTATTTT
CASRRNGEQGEAQYF
>TRBV20-1|TRBJ2-1|.|once
TGCAGTGCTAGCAGACTAGAGAATGAGCAGTTCTTC
CSASRLENEQFF
>TRBV7-8|TRBJ2-1|.|many
TGTGCCAGCAGCTTAGTCGGTCTTCAGGGAAATGAGCAGTTCTTC
CASSLVGLQGNEQFF
>TRBV7-2|TRBJ1-1|.|few
TGTGCCAGCAGCTTGAGCTCGGGCGGGGGGACTGAAGCTTTCTTT
CASSLSSGGGTEAFF
>TRBV9|TRBJ1-2|.|many
TGTGCCAGCAGCGCGACAGGCCTAGCTAACTATGGCTACACCTTC
CASSATGLANYGYTF
>TRBV6-6|TRBJ1-5|TRBD1|few
TGTGCCAGCAGTTACTCACCCCGGGGGACGGACAGGCAGCCCCAGCATTTT
CASSYSPRGTDRQPQHF
>TRBV5-6|TRBJ2-7|TRBD1|once
TGTGCCGGCAGCTTGGCCTTAGGGACAGGGCGAGACGAGCAGTACTTC
CAGSLALGTGRDEQYF
>TRBV20-1|TRBJ2-5|TRBD2|.
TGCAGTGCCCGTACTAGCGGGGGGCGCCAAGAGACCCAGTACTTC
CSARTSGGRQETQYF
>TRBV5-1|TRBJ1-1|.|many
TGCGCCAGCAGCTGGGAGAAAGGGGAAGCTTTCTTT
CASSWEKGEAFF
>TRBV12-3/TRBV12-4|TRBJ2-7|.|many
TGTGCCAGCACTTATGCAGGGAGGAGGGAGCAGTACTTC
CASTYAGRREQYF
>TRBV20-1|TRBJ2-1|TRBD1|.
TGTAGTGCTAGAGAAGGAGACAGGGACACTGAGCAGTTCTTC
CSAREGDRDTEQFF
>TRBV6-2/TRBV6-3|TRBJ2-1|TRBD2|many
TGTGCCAGCAGTTCTGTGCGGGGGGGCTCCTACAATGAGCAGTTCTTC
CASSSVRGGSYNEQFF
>TRBV24-1|TRBJ2-1|.|many
TGTGCCACCAGTGGGACGCCGGACAATGAGCAGTTCTTC
CATSGTPDNEQFF
>TRBV6-5|TRBJ2-7|TRBD2|many
TGTGCCAGCAGCCCCGGGACTAGCGGGTACGAGCAGTACTTC
CASSPGTSGYEQYF
>TRBV7-2|TRBJ2-7|TRBD1|many
TGTGCCAGCAGCTCGGGGACAGGGTACGAGCAGTACTTC
CASSSGTGYEQYF
>TRBV9|TRBJ2-7|.|.
TGTGCCATCAGCGTAGAGGGGGGGAGCTCCTACAATGAGCAGTACTTC
CAISVEGGSSYNEQYF
>TRBV27|TRBJ1-5|.|.
TGTGCCGGCAGTTGGTCGGGGCACAATCAGCCCCAGCATTTT
CAGSWSGHNQPQHF
>TRBV25-1|TRBJ1-2|TRBD1|.
TGTGCCAGCACCGACAACAGGGGGCTTCTCTATGGCTACACCTTC
CASTDNRGLLYGYTF
>TRBV30|TRBJ2-7|.|once
TGTGCCTGGACGAAGGGGCCGGGGGCGGCCTACGAGCAGTACTTC
CAWTKGPGAAYEQYF
>TRBV29-1|TRBJ2-5|.|many
TGCAGCGTTGTCCAGGGAGAGACCCAGTACTTC
CSVVQGETQYF
>TRBV13|TRBJ2-7|.|.
TGTGCCACCAGTGACTACTTAGACAGGGAGGTGCGCGAGCAGTACTTC
CATSDYLDREVREQYF
>TRBV11-2|TRBJ2-1|TRBD2|.
TGTGCCAGCAGCTTAGGGCGGGGGTCGGGCAATGAGCAGTTCTTC
CASSLGRGSGNEQFF
>TRBV20-1|TRBJ2-7|TRBD2|.
TGCAGCGCTAGCGGGAATTCCTACGAGCAGTACTTC
CSASGNSYEQYF
>TRBV20-1|TRBJ2-5|TRBD2|many
TGCAGTGCTTCATTAGGGACTAGCGGGGAAGAGACCCAGTACTTC
CSASLGTSGEETQYF
>TRBV20-1|TRBJ2-5|.|few
TGCAGTGCTCCAGAAGGGGGGATCGAGGAGACCCAGTACTTC
CSAPEGGIEETQYF
>TRBV27|TRBJ2-7|TRBD1|many
TGTGCCAGCAGCCCTAGGGCGACAGGGGGCTTCTACGAGCAGTACTTC
CASSPRATGGFYEQYF
>TRBV27|TRBJ2-7|.|.
TGTGCCAGCAGTTTTGCAGAAGCCTACGAGCAGTACTTC
CASSFAEAYEQYF
>TRBV5-1|TRBJ2-5|TRBD1|.
TGCGCCAGCAGCCTTACAGGGGTGGGTTTCCAAGAGACCCAGTACTTC
CASSLTGVGFQETQYF